What follows are 2 T cell receptor beta chains derived from one specimen sequenced in a study of blood T cells in healthy people across ages. A second PCR, run for about 7 to 11 cycles, used a sample-barcoded 5' primer plus a J-beta primer mix. TCRdb itself ran the 5' RACE reads through MiXCR, one entry per CDR3 protein. The sample yields about 1.6 million distinct CDR3 sequences, around 36% seen once. Material for sequencing was blood. These receptors all come from a woman in her twenties or thirties in good health.

This clonotype was picked up a small number of times. This chain connects TRBV6-1 to TRBJ2-1; 9 bases line up with TRBD2. The V gene's germline CDR1 is MNHNS and CDR2 SASEGT. The CDR3 loop spans 15 amino acids. The ends lost 6 bases at V and 3 bases at J; junction bases unmatched: 6. In DNA form, the CDR3 reads TGTGCCAGCAGAAATGCGCGGGAGGGCTACAATGAGCAGTTCTTC. Amino acid sequence: CASRNAREGYNEQFF.

This rearrangement joins TRBV12-3 or TRBV12-4 to TRBJ1-5; D possibly corresponds to TRBD1 (5 bases). The CDR3 extends over 15 amino acids. The ends were cut back, 6 bases at V and 2 bases at J, with 14 bases in the middle. CDR3: CASSLRGAGNQPQHF. The DNA for the CDR3 is TGTGCCAGCAGCCTTCGGGGCGCCGGCAATCAGCCCCAGCATTTT.